These 30 T cell receptor beta chains share one sample of origin, sequenced in a study of beta chain features in type 1 diabetes. The study reverse transcribed the entire isolated RNA, so it sequenced expressed TCRB transcripts. The protocol was immunoSEQ multiplex PCR, while the TCRdb copy is restricted to in-frame clones and leaves out a portion. This table has 250,000 to 400,000 clones, 14% appearing once. Sequenced input: central memory CD4+ T cells from blood. The origin of the receptors is a man aged 30-40 years in good health.

The chain uses TRBV10-3 and TRBJ2-5; maybe TRBD1 (5 bases). CDR3 length equals 15 residues. Trimming took 0 bases from V and 4 from J, leaving 12 bases between them. Germline V lookup: CDR1 ENHRY, CDR2 SYGVKD. The CDR3 reads CAISESRGLGETQYF. DNA of the CDR3: TGTGCCATCAGTGAGTCAAGGGGTTTGGGAGAGACCCAGTACTTC.

This chain links TRBV7-2 with TRBJ1-3; maybe TRBD1 (5 bases). Germline assignment: CDR1 SGHTA and CDR2 FQGNSA. The CDR3 extends over 16 amino acids. V shed 1 base and J shed 4 bases, with 14 bases lying between them. The CDR3 sequence: CASSLDPRAYGNTIYF. The CDR3 DNA reads TGTGCCAGCAGCTTAGATCCCAGGGCGTACGGAAACACCATATATTTT.

This clone was detected only a few times. The chain recombines TRBV7-2 with TRBJ1-3; D is undetermined. Trimming took off 1 base at V and 0 bases at J, with 7 bases between the two ends. This CDR3 contains 15 residues. CDR1 SGHTA and CDR2 FQGNSA come from the germline V gene. The DNA for the CDR3 is TGTGCCAGCAGCTTAGGCTGGGGCTCTGGAAACACCATATATTTT. Encoded protein: CASSLGWGSGNTIYF. The whole variable domain, remainder taken from reference TRBV7-2 and TRBJ1-3, is GAGVSQSPSNKVTEKGKDVELRCDPISGHTALYWYRQSLGQGLEFLIYFQGNSAPDKSGLPSDRFSAERTGGSVSTLTIQRTQQEDSAVYLCASSLGWGSGNTIYFGEGSWLTVV.

This clone has at least ten counts. This rearrangement joins TRBV7-8 to TRBJ1-5; TRBD1 matches at 7 bases. V lost 5 bases, J lost 2 bases, and 6 bases stayed unmatched. The germline V gene encodes CDR1 SGHVS and CDR2 FQNEAQ. The CDR3 spans 15 residues. CDR3 DNA sequence: TGTGCCAGCAGCCAGGGACAGCGGGGCAATCAGCCCCAGCATTTT. Translated, it gives CASSQGQRGNQPQHF. The complete variable domain, with remaining parts taken from reference TRBV7-8 and TRBJ1-5, reads GAGVSQSPRYKVAKRGQDVALRCDPISGHVSLFWYQQALGQGPEFLTYFQNEAQLDKSGLPSDRFFAERPEGSVSTLKIQRTQQEDSAVYLCASSQGQRGNQPQHFGDGTRLSIL.

The sample holds a few counts of this clone. The rearrangement links TRBV7-9 to TRBJ2-2; tentative D call: TRBD1 (5 bases). In germline, CDR1 is SEHNR, CDR2 FQNEAQ (reference sequence). This CDR3 comprises 19 residues. The germline V and J ends were trimmed by 1 base and 4 bases, with 22 bases remaining between them. CDR3 protein: CASSLDSLLGQTRTGELFF. The CDR3 DNA sequence: TGTGCCAGCAGCTTAGATTCACTTTTAGGACAAACTCGCACCGGGGAGCTGTTTTTT. Together with reference TRBV7-9 and TRBJ2-2, the CDR3 gives the full variable domain: DTGVSQNPRHKITKRGQNVTFRCDPISEHNRLYWYRQTLGQGPEFLTYFQNEAQLEKSRLLSDRFSAERPKGSFSTLEIQRTEQGDSAMYLCASSLDSLLGQTRTGELFFGEGSRLTVL.

This clone was counted a few times. The gene calls are TRBV7-8 and TRBJ2-2; D may be TRBD1 (5 bases). The CDR3 is 12 amino acids. The germline V and J ends were trimmed by 2 bases and 7 bases, with 5 bases remaining between them. CDR1 is SGHVS, CDR2 FQNEAQ, per germline. CDR3 bases: TGTGCCAGCAGCTTAAGGGGCGGGGAGCTGTTTTTT. Its protein product is CASSLRGGELFF.

V gene TRBV4-3 combines with J gene TRBJ1-2, with D perhaps matching TRBD1 (6 bases). Germline V gives CDR1 LGHNA, CDR2 YSLEER. The V gene lost 4 bases and the J gene lost 2 bases, with 11 bases spanning the gap. The CDR3 has 14 residues. The CDR3 coding sequence is TGCGCCAGCAGCCGCGGACAGACAAACTATGGCTACACCTTC. It specifies CASSRGQTNYGYTF.

The rearrangement links TRBV30 to TRBJ2-3; no firm D call. Per the germline V gene, CDR1 is GTSNPN and CDR2 is SVGIG (reference sequence). The V end was cut by 1 base, the J end by 2 bases, with 7 bases between. CDR3 length equals 13 residues. In DNA, the CDR3 is TGTGCCTGGAGTGACAAGACCACAGATACGCAGTATTTT. Translating it yields CAWSDKTTDTQYF.

This clone was seen many times. The V gene is TRBV4-1, the J gene TRBJ1-1; TRBD1 might be the D (5 bases). The CDR3 has 15 residues. Trimming stripped 1 base from V and 3 bases from J, with 12 bases between. Germline loops: CDR1 MGHRA, CDR2 YSYEKL. The CDR3 nucleotides read TGCGCCAGCAGCCAAGGATTTGGGGGTTACACTGAAGCTTTCTTT. Translation: CASSQGFGGYTEAFF.

CDR3 DNA sequence: TGTGCCAGCACCAGGGGGCGAATCAACACTGAAGCTTTCTTT. Translated: CASTRGRINTEAFF. J is TRBJ1-1 and V is TRBV6-5, with TRBD1 identical over 8 bases. V shed 7 bases and J 2 bases; nucleotides not matched to a gene: 6. This CDR3 has 14 residues. Per the germline V gene, CDR1 is MNHEY and CDR2 is SVGAGI.

A few counts support this clone. The J gene is TRBJ2-1, the V gene TRBV7-3; no reliable D call. The CDR3 is 15 amino acids. V lost 2 bases and J lost 7, with 15 bases in between. Germline CDR1 and CDR2: SGHTA and FQGTGA. The CDR3 bases are TGTGCCAGCAGCTTAGCCTTCGGCGGAACAAATGAGCAGTTCTTC. Amino acids: CASSLAFGGTNEQFF. Variable domain in full (rest from reference TRBV7-3 and TRBJ2-1): GAGVSQTPSNKVTEKGKYVELRCDPISGHTALYWYRQSLGQGPEFLIYFQGTGAADDSGLPNDRFFAVRPEGSVSTLKIQRTERGDSAVYLCASSLAFGGTNEQFFGPGTRLTVL.

This clone was counted a few times. The rearrangement uses TRBV7-2 and TRBJ2-1; no clear D. This CDR3 is built from 15 residues. CDR1 and CDR2 (germline): SGHTA, FQGNSA. Deletions cut 5 bases from V and 5 bases from J, with 16 bases between. CDR3 sequence: CASSPRTSGHNEQFF. The CDR3 DNA reads as TGTGCCAGCAGCCCCCGGACCTCCGGGCACAATGAGCAGTTCTTC.

This clone was counted only a few times. The V gene is TRBV7-3, the J gene TRBJ1-3; 7 bases align to TRBD1. Trimming took 5 bases from V and 0 from J; bases not matched to a gene: 7. The CDR3 covers 16 residues. Germline V gives CDR1 SGHTA, CDR2 FQGTGA. This CDR3 is CASSKQGWGSGNTIYF. The CDR3, as DNA: TGTGCCAGCAGCAAACAGGGGTGGGGCTCTGGAAACACCATATATTTT.

The chain uses TRBV4-2 and TRBJ2-1; D possibly corresponds to TRBD2 (6 bases). The CDR3 spans 16 residues. Germline CDR1 LGHNA, CDR2 YNFKEQ. The germline V and J ends were trimmed by 3 bases and 7 bases, with 19 bases remaining between them. Here the CDR3 reads CASSQLALARGNEQFF. CDR3 sequence (DNA): TGTGCCAGCAGCCAGCTCGCACTAGCTCGAGGGAATGAGCAGTTCTTC.

The J gene is TRBJ2-1, the V gene TRBV7-2, with D possibly being TRBD2 (5 bases). Germline V gene sequence: CDR1 SGHTA, CDR2 FQGNSA. The CDR3 covers 13 residues. Deletions cut 4 bases from V and 7 bases from J, with 11 bases between. The CDR3 sequence: CASSSTGMNEQFF. The CDR3 bases are TGTGCCAGCAGCTCAACGGGAATGAATGAGCAGTTCTTC.

V is TRBV5-4 and J is TRBJ2-1; D unclear. CDR3 length: 15 amino acids. Germline V CDR1 and CDR2: SGHNT, YYREEE (reference sequence). Trimming took off 0 bases at V and 4 bases at J, with 11 bases between the two ends. The CDR3 DNA sequence: TGTGCCAGCAGCTTGGGCGGAGAAAAATACAATGAGCAGTTCTTC. Its translation: CASSLGGEKYNEQFF.

This clone has just a few counts. The rearrangement uses TRBV19 and TRBJ1-6; D gene uncertain. CDR1 LNHDA and CDR2 SQIVND come from the germline V gene (reference sequence). The CDR3 contains 13 residues. V lost 6 bases to trimming and J lost 6 bases, with 9 bases between them. CDR3 coding DNA: TGTGCCAGTAGCGGGGAAGTTAATTCACCCCTCCACTTT. Residues: CASSGEVNSPLHF.

This rearrangement joins TRBV9 to TRBJ2-3, with 7 bases aligning to TRBD1. V gave up 4 bases and J gave up 0 bases; unmatched junction bases: 8. The V gene's germline CDR1 is SGDLS and CDR2 YYNGEE. The CDR3 has 16 residues. Here the CDR3 reads CASSLRTGGSTDTQYF. In DNA form, the CDR3 reads TGTGCCAGCAGCCTCCGGACAGGAGGAAGCACAGATACGCAGTATTTT. Looking up the rest from reference TRBV9 and TRBJ2-3 gives the full variable domain: DSGVTQTPKHLITATGQRVTLRCSPRSGDLSVYWYQQSLDQGLQFLIQYYNGEERAKGNILERFSAQQFPDLHSELNLSSLELGDSALYFCASSLRTGGSTDTQYFGPGTRLTVL.

V usage is TRBV30 and J usage is TRBJ1-6; D possibly corresponds to TRBD1 (5 bases). V was pared by 3 bases and J by 10 bases, with 13 bases between. CDR1 is GTSNPN and CDR2 is SVGIG in the germline V gene (reference sequence). The CDR3 consists of 13 residues. The CDR3 loop is CAWSSGGESPLHF. The CDR3 nucleotides are TGTGCCTGGAGCTCTGGAGGGGAGTCACCCCTCCACTTT.

This clone has a handful of counts. The chain recombines TRBV5-1 with TRBJ2-5; D is unclear. Per germline, CDR1 SGHRS and CDR2 YFSETQ. Trimming took off 3 bases at V and 1 base at J, with 4 bases between the two ends. There are 12 residues in the CDR3. The CDR3 reads CASSSPQETQYF. The CDR3 bases are TGCGCCAGCAGCTCGCCCCAAGAGACCCAGTACTTC.

This clone was recorded many times. DNA of the CDR3: TGTGCCATCAGTGAGTACGGGTACGAGCAGTACGTC. As protein: CAISEYGYEQYV. V usage is TRBV6-5 and J usage is TRBJ2-7; D not certain. The CDR3 is made up of 12 amino acids. CDR1 and CDR2 (germline): MNHEY, SVGAGI.

This chain connects TRBV7-2 to TRBJ2-1; no firm D call. Germline values: CDR1 SGHTA, CDR2 FQGNSA. The CDR3 is made up of 16 amino acids. Trimming left V 5 bases short and J 6 bases short, with 20 bases between. Here the CDR3 reads CASSPLDPFLPNEQFF. CDR3 in DNA: TGTGCCAGCAGCCCACTCGACCCCTTTCTGCCCAATGAGCAGTTCTTC.

This clone has a handful of counts. This sequence joins TRBV5-1 and TRBJ2-1, with 7 bases aligning to TRBD2. The ends lost 0 bases at V and 7 bases at J; junction bases unmatched: 4. Per germline, CDR1 SGHRS and CDR2 YFSETQ. The CDR3 totals 14 residues. The CDR3 here is CASSLGLRENEQFF. In DNA, the CDR3 is TGCGCCAGCAGCTTGGGGCTGCGGGAGAATGAGCAGTTCTTC.

This clone was seen once. The rearrangement links TRBV4-1 to TRBJ1-4, with TRBD1 identical over 7 bases. The CDR3 sequence is 17 residues long. The germline CDR1 and CDR2 sequences are MGHRA and YSYEKL. Trimming took 11 bases from V and 4 from J; bases not matched to a gene: 19. The CDR3 nucleotides read TGCGCCCGACAAGATATCGCTCGGGACAGAATTAATGAAAAACTGTTTTTT. As protein: CARQDIARDRINEKLFF.

To note about this clone: The junction differs from germline at one of its ends, possibly a read error. The sample has other DNA sequences that encode this CDR3 too. The gene calls are TRBV29-1 and TRBJ2-3; D is ambiguous. The length of the CDR3 is 15 residues. Germline lookup yields CDR1 SQVTM and CDR2 ANQGSEA. The chain's CDR3 is CSAVLVASVLDTQYF. CDR3 bases: TGCAGCGCCGTTCTGGTGGCTTCTGTTCTGGATACGCAGTACTTT.

The rearrangement links TRBV19 to TRBJ2-3; possible D gene TRBD1, 6 bases. The CDR3 sequence is 14 residues long. From germline, CDR1 is LNHDA and CDR2 SQIVND (reference sequence). V lost 5 bases and J lost 3, with 12 bases in between. As DNA, the CDR3 is TGTGCCAGTAGTTTCCGGCAGGGGACAGATACGCAGTATTTT. Translation: CASSFRQGTDTQYF.

The table lists this clone with a few counts. J is TRBJ1-4 and V is TRBV7-9; D unclear. Germline V lookup: CDR1 SEHNR, CDR2 FQNEAQ (reference sequence). V was cut by 1 base and J by 6 bases, with 9 bases left in between. The CDR3 is made up of 14 amino acids. The CDR3 sequence: CASSLGGADEKLFF. In DNA, the CDR3 is TGTGCCAGCAGCTTAGGTGGAGCAGATGAAAAACTGTTTTTT.

The table lists this clone with a few counts. The V and J genes are TRBV2 and TRBJ2-3, with 12 bases that match TRBD2. The CDR3 contains 16 residues. Germline CDR1 reads SNHLY; CDR2 reads FYNNEI. The ends lost 8 bases at V and 2 bases at J; junction bases unmatched: 8. CDR3 DNA sequence: TGTGCCAGCGGGGGGACTAGCGGGCCGTACACAGATACGCAGTATTTT. This translates into CASGGTSGPYTDTQYF.

This clone appeared a few times. The CDR3 loop reads CASSLLGGHNEQFF. Here the CDR3 DNA reads TGCGCCAGCAGCTTGTTAGGGGGCCACAATGAGCAGTTCTTC. V usage is TRBV5-1 and J usage is TRBJ2-1; 7 nucleotides match TRBD1. J lost 5 bases, V lost 1 base, and 3 bases had no gene match. CDR1 and CDR2 (germline): SGHRS, YFSETQ. The CDR3 has 14 amino acids.

This clone was recorded a few times. The CDR3 spells CASRPGTGGAYGYTF. The DNA of the CDR3 is TGTGCCAGTAGGCCCGGGACAGGGGGTGCCTATGGCTACACCTTC. The chain joins TRBV19 to TRBJ1-2; 11 nucleotides align to TRBD1. V gave up 6 bases and J gave up 4 bases; unmatched junction bases: 7. The length of the CDR3 is 15 residues. CDR1 and CDR2 from the germline V gene are LNHDA and SQIVND (reference sequence).